This TCR beta chain was obtained from a study of shared clonotypes between healthy human individuals. Profiling relied on immunoSEQ multiplex PCR, and the TCRdb table lists in-frame clones only, not all of them. The sample lists more than 2 million clones, approximately 95% occurring once. This clone was detected only once. Sequencing was carried out using naive CD4+ T cells sorted from blood. Subset denoted: CD45RA+ positively selected. The receptor was isolated from a man aged 18-30 years in good health.

The CDR3 DNA follows: TGTGCCAGCAGTTCCCCGTCACAAAGGGGCGCGGATAATTCACCCCTCCACTTT. It translates to CASSSPSQRGADNSPLHF. This chain uses TRBV27 with TRBJ1-6, with D perhaps TRBD1 (5 bases). Germline V gene sequence: CDR1 MNHEY, CDR2 SMNVEV (reference sequence). This CDR3 is 18 amino acids long. V lost 4 bases and J lost 5, with 21 bases in between.